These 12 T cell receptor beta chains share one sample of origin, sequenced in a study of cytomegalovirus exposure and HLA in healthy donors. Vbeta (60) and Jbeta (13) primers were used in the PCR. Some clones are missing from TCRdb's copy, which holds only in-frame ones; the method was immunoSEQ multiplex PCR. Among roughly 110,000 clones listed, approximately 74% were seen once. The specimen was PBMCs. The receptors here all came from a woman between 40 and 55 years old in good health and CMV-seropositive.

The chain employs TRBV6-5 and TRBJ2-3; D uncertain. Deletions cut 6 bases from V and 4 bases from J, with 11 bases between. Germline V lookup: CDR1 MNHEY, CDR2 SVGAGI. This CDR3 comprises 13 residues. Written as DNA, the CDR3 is TGTGCCAGCAGAGCTTCCAACCCAGATACGCAGTATTTT. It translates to CASRASNPDTQYF.

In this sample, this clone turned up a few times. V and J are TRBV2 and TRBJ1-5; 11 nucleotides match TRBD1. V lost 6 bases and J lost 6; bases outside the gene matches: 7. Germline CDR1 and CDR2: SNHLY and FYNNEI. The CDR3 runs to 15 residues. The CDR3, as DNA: TGTGCCAGCAGCGCCGGGACAGGGGGAACTCAGCCCCAGCATTTT. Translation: CASSAGTGGTQPQHF.

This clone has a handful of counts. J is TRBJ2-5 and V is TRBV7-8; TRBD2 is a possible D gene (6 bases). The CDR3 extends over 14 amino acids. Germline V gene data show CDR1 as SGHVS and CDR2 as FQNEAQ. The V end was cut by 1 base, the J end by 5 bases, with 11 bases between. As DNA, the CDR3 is TGTGCCAGCAGCTTAGAGGAGGGGTGGGAGACCCAGTACTTC. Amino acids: CASSLEEGWETQYF.

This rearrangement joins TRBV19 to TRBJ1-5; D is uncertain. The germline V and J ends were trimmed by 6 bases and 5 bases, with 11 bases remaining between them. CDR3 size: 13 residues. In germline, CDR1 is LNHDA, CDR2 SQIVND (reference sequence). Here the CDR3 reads CASRLPPDQPQHF. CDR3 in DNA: TGTGCCAGTAGACTGCCTCCCGATCAGCCCCAGCATTTT.

The CDR3 region is CASSEQGVGSPLHF. CDR3 nucleotides: TGTGCCAGCAGTGAACAGGGGGTTGGGTCACCCCTCCACTTT. The chain carries TRBV2 and TRBJ1-6; 7 bases are shared with TRBD1. The CDR3 contains 14 residues. The V gene's germline CDR1 is SNHLY and CDR2 FYNNEI. V shed 2 bases, J shed 10 bases, and the junction held 5 bases outside the gene matches. Full variable domain (outside the CDR3, taken from reference TRBV2 and TRBJ1-6): EPEVTQTPSHQVTQMGQEVILRCVPISNHLYFYWYRQILGQKVEFLVSFYNNEISEKSEIFDDQFSVERPDGSNFTLKIRSTKLEDSAMYFCASSEQGVGSPLHFGNGTRLTVT.

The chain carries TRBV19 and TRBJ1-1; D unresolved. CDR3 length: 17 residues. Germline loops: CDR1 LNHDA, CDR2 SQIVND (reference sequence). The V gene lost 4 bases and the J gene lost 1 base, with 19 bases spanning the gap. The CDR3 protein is CASSTGFGFTRNTEAFF. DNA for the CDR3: TGTGCCAGTAGTACGGGTTTCGGATTTACGAGGAACACTGAAGCTTTCTTT. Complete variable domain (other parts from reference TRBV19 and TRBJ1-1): DGGITQSPKYLFRKEGQNVTLSCEQNLNHDAMYWYRQDPGQGLRLIYYSQIVNDFQKGDIAEGYSVSREKKESFPLTVTSAQKNPTAFYLCASSTGFGFTRNTEAFFGQGTRLTVV.

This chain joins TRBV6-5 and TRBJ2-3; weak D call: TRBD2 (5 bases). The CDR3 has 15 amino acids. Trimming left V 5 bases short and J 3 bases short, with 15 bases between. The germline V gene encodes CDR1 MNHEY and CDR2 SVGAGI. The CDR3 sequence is CASSPLGRGTDTQYF. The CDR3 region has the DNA TGTGCCAGCAGTCCATTAGGTCGGGGTACAGATACGCAGTATTTT.

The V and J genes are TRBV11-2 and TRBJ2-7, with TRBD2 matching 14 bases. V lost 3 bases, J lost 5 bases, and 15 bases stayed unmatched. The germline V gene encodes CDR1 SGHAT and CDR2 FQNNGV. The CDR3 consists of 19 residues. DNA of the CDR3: TGTGCCAGCAGCTTCCTGACTAGCGGGGGGGCCAGAGTTCGCCACGAGCAGTACTTC. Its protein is CASSFLTSGGARVRHEQYF.

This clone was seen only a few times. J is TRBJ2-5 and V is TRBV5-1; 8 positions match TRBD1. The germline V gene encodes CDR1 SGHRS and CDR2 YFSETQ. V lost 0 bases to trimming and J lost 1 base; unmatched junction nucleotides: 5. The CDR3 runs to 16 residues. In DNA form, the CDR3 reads TGCGCCAGCAGCTTGGGAGGGACAGGCCTCCAAGAGACCCAGTACTTC. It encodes CASSLGGTGLQETQYF.

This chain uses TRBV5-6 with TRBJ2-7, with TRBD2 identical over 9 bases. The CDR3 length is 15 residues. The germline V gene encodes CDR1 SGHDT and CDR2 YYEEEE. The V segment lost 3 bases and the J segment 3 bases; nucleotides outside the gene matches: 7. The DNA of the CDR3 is TGTGCCAGCAGCTACCTAGCGGGGAGAGACTACGAGCAGTACTTC. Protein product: CASSYLAGRDYEQYF.

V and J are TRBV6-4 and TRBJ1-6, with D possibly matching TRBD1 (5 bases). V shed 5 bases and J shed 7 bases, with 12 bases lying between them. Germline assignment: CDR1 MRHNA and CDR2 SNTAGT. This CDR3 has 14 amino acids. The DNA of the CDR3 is TGTGCCAGCAGTTTACAGGCGTGGAATTCACCCCTCCACTTT. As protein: CASSLQAWNSPLHF.

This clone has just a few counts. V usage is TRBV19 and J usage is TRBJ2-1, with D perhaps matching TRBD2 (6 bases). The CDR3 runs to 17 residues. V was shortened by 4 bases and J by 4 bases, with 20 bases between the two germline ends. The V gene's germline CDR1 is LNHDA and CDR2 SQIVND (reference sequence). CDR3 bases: TGTGCCAGTAGTACCCAACCGACAGCGGGCCCTTACAATGAGCAGTTCTTC. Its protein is CASSTQPTAGPYNEQFF.